A selection of T cell receptor beta chains follows, all from one sample in a study of T cell responses to AZD1222 COVID-19 vaccine. The data were produced by immunoSEQ multiplex PCR, yet TCRdb's version contains in-frame clones alone and is incomplete. The table shows about 120,000 clones, with less than 90% occurring only once. The material sequenced was peripheral blood, taken on day 0 of AZD1222 vaccination. The source is an adult in good health. CDR3s include the opening cysteine and the closing phenylalanine or tryptophan. The D gene is left open where the match is weak. Clone size is given for some rows only: seen once, a few or many times, or a class if the clone is expanded.

CDR3 protein	CDR3 DNA	V gene	clone size	D gene	J gene
CASSQDLAGPWDEQFF	TGTGCCAGCAGCCAAGATTTAGCGGGACCCTGGGATGAGCAGTTCTTC	TRBV3-1/TRBV3-2	NA	TRBD2	TRBJ2-1
CASSWANNEKLFF	TGTGCCAGCAGCTGGGCAAATAATGAAAAACTGTTTTTT	TRBV28	NA	NA	TRBJ1-4
CASSLPQGSRTEAFF	TGTGCCAGCAGTCTCCCACAGGGTTCGCGGACTGAAGCTTTCTTT	TRBV28	NA	NA	TRBJ1-1
CASSLRPTETYEQYF	TGTGCCAGCAGCTTACGGCCCACGGAGACCTACGAGCAGTACTTC	TRBV11-2	NA	NA	TRBJ2-7
CASSQGVEGYGYTF	TGTGCCAGCAGCCAGGGGGTGGAGGGGTATGGCTACACCTTC	TRBV2	NA	TRBD1	TRBJ1-2
CASSLLDGNEQFF	TGTGCCAGCAGCCTATTGGACGGGAATGAGCAGTTCTTC	TRBV11-3	few	NA	TRBJ2-1
CASSEARGQGFYEQYF	TGTGCCAGCAGTGAAGCGCGTGGACAGGGGTTCTACGAGCAGTACTTC	TRBV6-1	NA	TRBD1	TRBJ2-7
CASSASRGPGTYEQYF	TGCGCCAGCAGCGCCTCCAGGGGGCCAGGGACCTACGAGCAGTACTTC	TRBV5-1	NA	TRBD1	TRBJ2-7
CASSLGGTGELFF	TGTGCCAGCAGCTTAGGAGGGACCGGGGAGCTGTTTTTT	TRBV7-9	NA	NA	TRBJ2-2
CASNRQGMGETQYF	TGTGCCAGCAACCGACAGGGGATGGGGGAGACCCAGTACTTC	TRBV6-5	once	TRBD1	TRBJ2-5
CAWSEGPNQPQHF	TGTGCCTGGAGTGAGGGACCCAATCAGCCCCAGCATTTT	TRBV30	NA	NA	TRBJ1-5
CASSLEGREGAGELFF	TGCGCCAGCAGCTTGGAGGGCAGGGAAGGCGCCGGGGAGCTGTTTTTT	TRBV5-1	NA	NA	TRBJ2-2
CATSDFGGNGYTF	TGTGCCACCAGTGATTTTGGTGGAAATGGCTACACCTTC	TRBV24-1	NA	NA	TRBJ1-2
CASSVGQGVPSSEKLFF	TGTGCCAGCAGCGTGGGACAAGGGGTCCCCAGCAGTGAAAAACTGTTTTTT	TRBV9	NA	NA	TRBJ1-4
CATTQRGGRVLDESEQYF	TGTGCCACCACCCAGAGGGGGGGACGTGTCCTCGACGAGAGCGAGCAGTACTTC	TRBV11-2	once	NA	TRBJ2-7
CASSRDSYNSPLHF	TGTGCCAGCAGCCGGGACAGCTATAATTCACCCCTCCACTTT	TRBV5-4	once	TRBD1	TRBJ1-6
CASSIGGKGGELFF	TGTGCCAGTAGTATCGGAGGGAAAGGCGGGGAGCTGTTTTTT	TRBV19	NA	NA	TRBJ2-2
CASSLVENTGELFF	TGTGCCAGCAGTTTAGTAGAGAACACCGGGGAGCTGTTTTTT	TRBV28	NA	NA	TRBJ2-2
CASSQSARRDTEAFF	TGCGCCAGCAGTCAATCGGCCCGTAGGGACACTGAAGCTTTCTTT	TRBV23-1	NA	NA	TRBJ1-1
CASSSVSYNSPLHF	TGTGCCAGCAGTTCTGTCAGCTATAATTCACCCCTCCACTTT	TRBV27	NA	NA	TRBJ1-6
CASSSGWGLASLTDTQYF	TGTGCCAGCAGCTCGGGATGGGGACTAGCGTCCCTCACAGATACGCAGTATTTT	TRBV7-3	NA	TRBD2	TRBJ2-3
CASSLNTEAFF	TGTGCCAGCAGCCTTAACACTGAAGCTTTCTTT	TRBV2	NA	NA	TRBJ1-1
CASSSTRPGSSYNSPLHF	TGTGCCAGCAGCTCCACACGACCAGGGAGCTCCTATAATTCACCCCTCCACTTT	TRBV13	NA	NA	TRBJ1-6
CASSPRGGTSNQPQHF	TGTGCCAGCAGCCCCAGGGGGGGGACAAGCAATCAGCCCCAGCATTTT	TRBV11-2	NA	TRBD1	TRBJ1-5
CASSSSFGYGYTF	TGTGCCAGCAGCTCCTCATTCGGGTATGGCTACACCTTC	TRBV2	NA	NA	TRBJ1-2
CASSERAGPFYNEQFF	TGTGCCAGCAGTGAACGCGCCGGCCCCTTCTACAATGAGCAGTTCTTC	TRBV6-1	NA	NA	TRBJ2-1
CASSVRGNTEAFF	TGTGCCAGCAGCGTGAGAGGGAACACTGAAGCTTTCTTT	TRBV9	NA	NA	TRBJ1-1
CASSLDQQGAPGNTIYF	TGTGCCAGCAGCTTAGATCAACAGGGGGCCCCTGGAAACACCATATATTTT	TRBV11-2	once	TRBD1	TRBJ1-3
CASSVVGGNSYEQYF	TGTGCCAGCTCGGTCGTAGGGGGCAACTCCTACGAGCAGTACTTC	TRBV6-5	NA	TRBD1	TRBJ2-7
CASSLLGGPQVSGYTF	TGTGCCAGCAGCTTATTGGGAGGGCCCCAAGTGAGCGGCTACACCTTC	TRBV7-8	few	NA	TRBJ1-2
CASSPAGTGAYNEQFF	TGCGCCAGCAGCCCGGCCGGGACGGGAGCCTACAATGAGCAGTTCTTC	TRBV4-1	NA	NA	TRBJ2-1
CASRSSGNTIYF	TGTGCCAGCCGAAGCTCTGGAAACACCATATATTTT	TRBV27	NA	NA	TRBJ1-3
CASRGQNSPLHF	TGCGCCAGCAGAGGACAAAATTCACCCCTCCACTTT	TRBV10-1	NA	NA	TRBJ1-6
CASSPLAGGEDTQYF	TGTGCCAGCAGCCCCCTAGCGGGAGGAGAAGATACGCAGTATTTT	TRBV6-4	NA	TRBD2	TRBJ2-3
CASTAGNSNQPQHF	TGTGCCAGCACAGCTGGGAATAGCAATCAGCCCCAGCATTTT	TRBV2	NA	NA	TRBJ1-5
CATSRDLARGSVYNEQFF	TGTGCCACCAGCAGAGATCTAGCCCGGGGTAGCGTTTACAATGAGCAGTTCTTC	TRBV15	NA	NA	TRBJ2-1
CASSPTGIPYEQYF	TGCGCCAGCAGCCCGACAGGGATCCCCTACGAGCAGTACTTC	TRBV5-1	few	TRBD1	TRBJ2-7
CASSLSASTDTQYF	TGTGCCAGCAGCTTATCGGCCAGCACAGATACGCAGTATTTT	TRBV7-9	NA	NA	TRBJ2-3
CAWKGSYTEAFF	TGTGCCTGGAAGGGCTCCTACACTGAAGCTTTCTTT	TRBV30	NA	NA	TRBJ1-1
CAREQGLAGQETQYF	TGTGCCAGGGAGCAGGGACTAGCGGGCCAAGAGACCCAGTACTTC	TRBV25-1	once	TRBD2	TRBJ2-5
CASLLERAGNEQFF	TGTGCCAGCCTCCTGGAGCGGGCGGGGAATGAGCAGTTCTTC	TRBV6-6	NA	NA	TRBJ2-1
CASSSRRPSGRDDEQFF	TGCGCCAGCAGCTCCCGTCGGCCTAGCGGGAGGGATGATGAGCAGTTCTTC	TRBV5-1	NA	TRBD2	TRBJ2-1
CASSKVASGIQSSYNEQFF	TGTGCCAGTAGTAAGGTGGCTAGCGGGATTCAAAGCTCCTACAATGAGCAGTTCTTC	TRBV19	NA	TRBD2	TRBJ2-1
CASTGALGFEQYF	TGTGCCAGCACGGGGGCCCTTGGGTTCGAGCAGTACTTC	TRBV7-9	NA	NA	TRBJ2-7
CASTSLTKGFQETQYF	TGTGCCAGCACCTCCCTAACTAAGGGGTTTCAAGAGACCCAGTACTTC	TRBV27	NA	NA	TRBJ2-5
CASSFSGTMRGEQFF	TGTGCCAGCAGCTTCTCCGGGACCATGCGGGGTGAGCAGTTCTTC	TRBV11-3	NA	NA	TRBJ2-1
CASSTRTRGTGELFF	TGTGCCAGCAGTACCAGGACCCGAGGGACCGGGGAGCTGTTTTTT	TRBV6-5	NA	NA	TRBJ2-2
CASSSPLSSYNEQFF	TGTGCCAGCAGCTCCCCTCTGAGCTCCTACAATGAGCAGTTCTTC	TRBV11-1	NA	NA	TRBJ2-1